This TCR beta chain was observed in a study of regulatory T cells in long-lasting Graves disease. In germline, CDR1 is SGHRS, CDR2 YFSETQ. V lost 0 bases, J lost 1 base, and 10 bases lay in between. The CDR3 is 16 residues long. This clonotype has at least ten counts. Library construction for TCR beta used iRepertoire HTBI primers and Arm-PCR of CDR3 regions. TCRdb re-derived calls from the multiplex PCR reads in MiXCR, one entry per CDR3 protein. The data show roughly 350,000 distinct CDR3 sequences, around 15% seen once. Time point reported: newly diagnosed GD, antithyroid drugs for less than 3 months. The authors made the TCR library using RNA they extracted from PBMCs. This sample also appeared in a second study, on T cells in Graves' hyperthyroidism and ophthalmopathy. From that report: With a duration under 2 months, the hyperthyroidism was newly diagnosed in patients aged 18 to 65. Each diagnosis was grounded in clinical symptoms, serum thyroxine and TRAb, thyroid ultrasound, and orbital computed tomography.

The receptor comes from a woman aged 18-35 years with Graves disease. This sample comprised peripheral blood mononuclear cells (PBMCs), obtained at new diagnosis, from a patient treated with antithyroid drugs. The V gene is TRBV5-1, the J gene TRBJ2-2; D is ambiguous. The CDR3 spells CASSLGARMNTGELFF. CDR3 sequence (DNA): TGCGCCAGCAGCTTGGGGGCCAGAATGAACACCGGGGAGCTGTTTTTT.